This T cell receptor beta chain was captured by sequencing in a study of T cell repertoires in cytomegalovirus infection. Study summary: HLA-B-restricted CMV epitopes that are well studied, plus recently identified HLA-C-restricted ones, were used by the study. Carrying CMV and the relevant HLA type showed in public TCR beta signatures.

Study findings and constraints: Cumulated frequencies of public TCR beta families served to identify carriers of CMV plus the relevant HLA. Across the ex vivo response, the dominant clonotypes were HLA-C-restricted CMV-specific TCR beta clonotypes.

Each CDR3 protein gets one entry after TCRdb re-called the reads with MiXCR. The repertoire includes roughly 78,000 distinct CDR3 sequences, 35% to 50% of them detected once, and approximately 95% sits in the top ten. The table lists this clonotype with a few counts. The antigen remains unidentified. V shed 7 bases, J shed 4 bases, and the junction held 5 bases outside the gene matches. The CDR3 has 15 amino acids. V is TRBV12-3 or TRBV12-4 and J is TRBJ2-1; 12 bases are a match to TRBD1. The clonotype originates from a human donor in good health (CMV status not recorded). Some clones in this sample may be carry-over from other donors' samples. The sequenced sample was CD8+ T cells from cultured PBMCs, obtained from culture after CMV antigen stimulation. Here the CDR3 reads CASTGTGGAYNEQFF. The CDR3, as DNA: TGTGCCAGCACAGGGACAGGGGGCGCGTACAATGAGCAGTTCTTC.